Listed below are T cell receptor beta chains from one sample, sequenced in a study of CD8+ T cells in alopecia areata. Clones were read by immunoSEQ multiplex PCR, and TCRdb kept only the in-frame ones, dropping some. This sample has 100,000 or so clones; about 60% occur once, and the top ten carry about 16%. The sample was CD8+ T cells sorted from blood, taken at roughly week 55, from a patient treated with tofacitinib. Every receptor here comes from a human donor with alopecia areata. Both conserved end residues are part of each CDR3. The D gene is left open where the match is weak. The size field is filled for only some rows; it gives once, few, many or a size class.

CDR3 DNA: TGTGCCAGCAGTGATACTCCAGATACGCAGTATTTT; CDR3 protein: CASSDTPDTQYF; J gene: TRBJ2-3; D gene: NA; V gene: TRBV2; clone size: NA
CDR3 DNA: TGCGCCACCACAGGGGGCATAGGCACAGATACGCAGTATTTT; CDR3 protein: CATTGGIGTDTQYF; J gene: TRBJ2-3; D gene: TRBD1; V gene: TRBV4-1; clone size: NA
CDR3 DNA: TGTGCCAGCAGCGTAGACAGTGGGTTGGCGAACATTCAGTACTTC; CDR3 protein: CASSVDSGLANIQYF; J gene: TRBJ2-4; D gene: NA; V gene: TRBV9; clone size: NA
CDR3 DNA: TGTGCCAGCAGCCAAGATCGGGGGATAATCAATCAGCCCCAGCATTTT; CDR3 protein: CASSQDRGIINQPQHF; J gene: TRBJ1-5; D gene: NA; V gene: TRBV4-2; clone size: NA
CDR3 DNA: TGCGCCAGCAGTCAATCCAACAGACCAAACACTGAAGCTTTCTTT; CDR3 protein: CASSQSNRPNTEAFF; J gene: TRBJ1-1; D gene: NA; V gene: TRBV23-1; clone size: NA
CDR3 DNA: TGTGCCATCAGTTTGGACAGCGGCGACGAGCAGTACTTC; CDR3 protein: CAISLDSGDEQYF; J gene: TRBJ2-7; D gene: NA; V gene: TRBV10-3; clone size: NA
CDR3 DNA: TGTGCCAGCAGCGCGACAGGGCGCTACGAGCAGTACTTC; CDR3 protein: CASSATGRYEQYF; J gene: TRBJ2-7; D gene: TRBD1; V gene: TRBV9; clone size: NA
CDR3 DNA: TGTGCCAGCAGCACCAGGACAGGGGGAAATGGCTACACCTTC; CDR3 protein: CASSTRTGGNGYTF; J gene: TRBJ1-2; D gene: TRBD1; V gene: TRBV4-1; clone size: NA
CDR3 DNA: TGTGCCAGCAGTGACCCGGGGACAGCCGACATTCAGTACTTC; CDR3 protein: CASSDPGTADIQYF; J gene: TRBJ2-4; D gene: TRBD1; V gene: TRBV6-5; clone size: few
CDR3 DNA: TGTGCCAGCAAACCCCTTGGGAGCGCACCGGACCTCTACGAGCAGTACTTC; CDR3 protein: CASKPLGSAPDLYEQYF; J gene: TRBJ2-7; D gene: NA; V gene: TRBV5-4; clone size: once
CDR3 DNA: TGCGCCAGCAGTCAATCTATCAGGCCGCGACAAATGACCCAGTACTTC; CDR3 protein: CASSQSIRPRQMTQYF; J gene: TRBJ2-5; D gene: NA; V gene: TRBV23-1; clone size: few
CDR3 DNA: TGTGCCAGCAGCTTAGCGGGACTCCGGAATCCCACAGATACGCAGTATTTT; CDR3 protein: CASSLAGLRNPTDTQYF; J gene: TRBJ2-3; D gene: NA; V gene: TRBV13; clone size: NA
CDR3 DNA: TGTGCCAGCAGCCGGGGGGCGGCTAAAAAGACCCAGTACTTC; CDR3 protein: CASSRGAAKKTQYF; J gene: TRBJ2-5; D gene: NA; V gene: TRBV27; clone size: NA
CDR3 DNA: TGTGCCAGCAGCGGGAGCTCTGGAAACACCATATATTTT; CDR3 protein: CASSGSSGNTIYF; J gene: TRBJ1-3; D gene: NA; V gene: TRBV5-6; clone size: few
CDR3 DNA: TGCGCCAGCAGTGAGTCCCCTACCTACGAGCAGTACTTC; CDR3 protein: CASSESPTYEQYF; J gene: TRBJ2-7; D gene: NA; V gene: TRBV10-2; clone size: NA
CDR3 DNA: TGTGCCAGCAGTCCCCGAGGTCGGGTCAATCAGCCCCAGCATTTT; CDR3 protein: CASSPRGRVNQPQHF; J gene: TRBJ1-5; D gene: NA; V gene: TRBV27; clone size: once
CDR3 DNA: TGTGCCAGCACCTCCCCGGGACAGGGGGCGAGGGAGCAGTACTTC; CDR3 protein: CASTSPGQGAREQYF; J gene: TRBJ2-7; D gene: TRBD1; V gene: TRBV6-5; clone size: NA
CDR3 DNA: TGTGCCAGCAGCTTAACTGGGACTAGTAATAACGAGCAGTACTTC; CDR3 protein: CASSLTGTSNNEQYF; J gene: TRBJ2-7; D gene: TRBD2; V gene: TRBV7-3; clone size: few
CDR3 DNA: TGTGCCAGCAGCAGACGACCGGATAGCAATCAGCCCCAGCATTTT; CDR3 protein: CASSRRPDSNQPQHF; J gene: TRBJ1-5; D gene: NA; V gene: TRBV5-5; clone size: NA
CDR3 DNA: TGTGCCAGCAGTGAAGAAGAACAACTTGGCTACACCTTC; CDR3 protein: CASSEEEQLGYTF; J gene: TRBJ1-2; D gene: NA; V gene: TRBV2; clone size: few